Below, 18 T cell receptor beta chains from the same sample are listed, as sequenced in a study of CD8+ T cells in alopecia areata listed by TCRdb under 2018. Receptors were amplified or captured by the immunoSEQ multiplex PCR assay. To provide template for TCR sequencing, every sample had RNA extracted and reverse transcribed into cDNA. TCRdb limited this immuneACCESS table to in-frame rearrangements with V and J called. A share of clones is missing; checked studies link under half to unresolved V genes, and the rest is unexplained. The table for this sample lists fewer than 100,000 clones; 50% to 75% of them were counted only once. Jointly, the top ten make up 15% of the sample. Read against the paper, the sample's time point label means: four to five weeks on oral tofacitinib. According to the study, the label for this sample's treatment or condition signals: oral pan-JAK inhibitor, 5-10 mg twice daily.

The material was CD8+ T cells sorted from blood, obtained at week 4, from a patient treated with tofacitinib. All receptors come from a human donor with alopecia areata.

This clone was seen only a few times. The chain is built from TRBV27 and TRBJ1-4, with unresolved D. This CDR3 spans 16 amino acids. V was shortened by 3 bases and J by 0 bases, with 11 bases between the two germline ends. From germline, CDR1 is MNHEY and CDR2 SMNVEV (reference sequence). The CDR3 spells CASSFSMATTNEKLFF. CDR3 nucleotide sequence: TGTGCCAGCAGTTTTTCTATGGCTACAACTAATGAAAAACTGTTTTTT.

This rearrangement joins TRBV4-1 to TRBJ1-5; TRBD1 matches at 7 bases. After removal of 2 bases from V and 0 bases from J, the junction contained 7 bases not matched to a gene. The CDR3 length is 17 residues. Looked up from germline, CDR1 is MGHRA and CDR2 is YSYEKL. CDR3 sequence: CASSQRTGAYSNQPQHF. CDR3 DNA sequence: TGCGCCAGCAGCCAACGGACAGGAGCTTATAGCAATCAGCCCCAGCATTTT.

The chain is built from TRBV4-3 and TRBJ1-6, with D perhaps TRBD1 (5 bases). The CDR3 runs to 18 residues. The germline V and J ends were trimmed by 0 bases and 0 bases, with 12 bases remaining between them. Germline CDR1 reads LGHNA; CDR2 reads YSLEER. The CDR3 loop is CASSQDLPGLSYNSPLHF. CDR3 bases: TGCGCCAGCAGCCAAGATCTTCCAGGGCTCTCCTATAATTCACCCCTCCACTTT.

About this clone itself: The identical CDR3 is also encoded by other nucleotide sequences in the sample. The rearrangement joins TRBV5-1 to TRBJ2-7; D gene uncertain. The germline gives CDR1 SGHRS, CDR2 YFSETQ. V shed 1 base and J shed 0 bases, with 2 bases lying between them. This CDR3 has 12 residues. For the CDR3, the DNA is TGCGCCAGCAGCTTGAGCTCCTACGAGCAGTACTTC. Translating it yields CASSLSSYEQYF.

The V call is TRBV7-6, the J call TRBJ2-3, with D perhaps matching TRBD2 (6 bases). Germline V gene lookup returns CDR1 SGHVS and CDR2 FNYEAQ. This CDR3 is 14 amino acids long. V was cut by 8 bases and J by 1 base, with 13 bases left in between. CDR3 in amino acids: CASCEGEGTDTQYF. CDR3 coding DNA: TGTGCCAGCTGCGAAGGGGAGGGCACAGATACGCAGTATTTT.

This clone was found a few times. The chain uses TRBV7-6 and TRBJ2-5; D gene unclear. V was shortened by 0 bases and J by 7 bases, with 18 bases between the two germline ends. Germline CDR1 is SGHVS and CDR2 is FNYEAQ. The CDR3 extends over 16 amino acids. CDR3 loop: CASSLASLGPHVTQYF. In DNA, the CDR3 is TGTGCCAGCAGCTTAGCGTCTCTGGGCCCCCATGTGACCCAGTACTTC.

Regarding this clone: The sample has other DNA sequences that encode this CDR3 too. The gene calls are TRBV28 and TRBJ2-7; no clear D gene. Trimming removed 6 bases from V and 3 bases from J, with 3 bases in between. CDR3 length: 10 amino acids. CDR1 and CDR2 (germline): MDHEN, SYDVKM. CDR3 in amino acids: CASRDYEQYF. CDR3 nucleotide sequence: TGTGCCAGCAGGGACTACGAGCAGTACTTC.

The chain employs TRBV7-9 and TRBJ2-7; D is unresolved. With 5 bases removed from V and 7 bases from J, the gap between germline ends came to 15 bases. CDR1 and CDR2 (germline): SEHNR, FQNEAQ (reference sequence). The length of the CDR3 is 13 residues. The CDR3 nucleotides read TGTGCCAGCAGCACAGACCCAGCAGGAGAGCAGTACTTC. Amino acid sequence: CASSTDPAGEQYF.

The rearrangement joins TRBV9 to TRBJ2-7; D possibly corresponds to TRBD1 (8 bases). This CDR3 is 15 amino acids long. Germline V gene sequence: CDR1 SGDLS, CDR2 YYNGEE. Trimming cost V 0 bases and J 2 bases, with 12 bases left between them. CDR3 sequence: CASSVGTGRAYEQYF. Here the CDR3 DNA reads TGTGCCAGCAGCGTAGGGACAGGGAGGGCCTACGAGCAGTACTTC. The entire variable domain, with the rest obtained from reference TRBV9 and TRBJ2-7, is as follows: DSGVTQTPKHLITATGQRVTLRCSPRSGDLSVYWYQQSLDQGLQFLIQYYNGEERAKGNILERFSAQQFPDLHSELNLSSLELGDSALYFCASSVGTGRAYEQYFGPGTRLTVT.

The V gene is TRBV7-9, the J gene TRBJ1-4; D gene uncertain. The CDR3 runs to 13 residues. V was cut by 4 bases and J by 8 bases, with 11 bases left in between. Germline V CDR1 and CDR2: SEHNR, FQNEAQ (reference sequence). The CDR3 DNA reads TGTGCCAGCAGCTCAACCTTTGGGGAAAAACTGTTTTTT. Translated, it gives CASSSTFGEKLFF. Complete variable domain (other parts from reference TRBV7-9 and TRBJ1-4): DTGVSQNPRHKITKRGQNVTFRCDPISEHNRLYWYRQTLGQGPEFLTYFQNEAQLEKSRLLSDRFSAERPKGSFSTLEIQRTEQGDSAMYLCASSSTFGEKLFFGSGTQLSVL.

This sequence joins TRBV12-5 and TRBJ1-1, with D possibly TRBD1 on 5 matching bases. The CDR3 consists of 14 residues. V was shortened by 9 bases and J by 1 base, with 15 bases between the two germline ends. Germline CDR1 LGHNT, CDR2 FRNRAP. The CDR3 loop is CASAKGRRNTEAFF. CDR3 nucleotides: TGTGCTAGCGCCAAGGGACGCCGGAACACTGAAGCTTTCTTT. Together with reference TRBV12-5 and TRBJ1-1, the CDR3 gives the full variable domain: DARVTQTPRHKVTEMGQEVTMRCQPILGHNTVFWYRQTMMQGLELLAYFRNRAPLDDSGMPKDRFSAEMPDATLATLKIQPSEPRDSAVYFCASAKGRRNTEAFFGQGTRLTVV.

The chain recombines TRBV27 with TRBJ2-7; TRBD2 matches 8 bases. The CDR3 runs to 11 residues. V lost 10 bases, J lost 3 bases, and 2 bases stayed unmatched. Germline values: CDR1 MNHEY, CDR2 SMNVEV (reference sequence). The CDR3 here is CATGGVYEQYF. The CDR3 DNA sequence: TGTGCCACCGGGGGGGTCTACGAGCAGTACTTC.

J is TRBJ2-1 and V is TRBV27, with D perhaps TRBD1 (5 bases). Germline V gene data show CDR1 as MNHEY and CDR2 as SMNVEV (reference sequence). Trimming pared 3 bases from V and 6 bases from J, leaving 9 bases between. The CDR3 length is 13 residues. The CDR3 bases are TGTGCCAGCAGTTTGGGGCAGTCCAATGAGCAGTTCTTC. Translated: CASSLGQSNEQFF.

The CDR3 protein is CASSQLAGGLNYEQYF. CDR3 DNA: TGCGCCAGCAGCCAACTAGCGGGAGGGCTTAACTACGAGCAGTACTTC. The J gene is TRBJ2-7, the V gene TRBV4-1; 12 bases agree with TRBD2. After removal of 2 bases from V and 3 bases from J, the junction contained 5 bases not matched to a gene. CDR3 length: 16 residues. From germline, CDR1 is MGHRA and CDR2 YSYEKL.

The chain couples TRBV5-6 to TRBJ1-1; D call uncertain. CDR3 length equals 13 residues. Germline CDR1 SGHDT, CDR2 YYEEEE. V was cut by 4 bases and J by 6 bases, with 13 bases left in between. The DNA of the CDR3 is TGTGCCAGCAGCCTTGGCGGGGTTGCTGAAGCTTTCTTT. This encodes CASSLGGVAEAFF.

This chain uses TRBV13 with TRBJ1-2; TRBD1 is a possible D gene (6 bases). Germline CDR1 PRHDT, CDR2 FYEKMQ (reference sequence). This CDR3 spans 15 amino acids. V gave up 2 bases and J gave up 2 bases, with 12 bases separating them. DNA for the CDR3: TGTGCCAGCAGCTTAACCCGGGGGGCGAACTATGGCTACACCTTC. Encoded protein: CASSLTRGANYGYTF.

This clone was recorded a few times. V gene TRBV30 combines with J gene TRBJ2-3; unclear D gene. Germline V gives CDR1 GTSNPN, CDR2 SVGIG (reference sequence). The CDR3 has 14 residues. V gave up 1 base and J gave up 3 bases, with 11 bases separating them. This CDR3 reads CAWSGEVRTDTQYF. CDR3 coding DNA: TGTGCCTGGAGTGGGGAAGTGAGGACAGATACGCAGTATTTT.

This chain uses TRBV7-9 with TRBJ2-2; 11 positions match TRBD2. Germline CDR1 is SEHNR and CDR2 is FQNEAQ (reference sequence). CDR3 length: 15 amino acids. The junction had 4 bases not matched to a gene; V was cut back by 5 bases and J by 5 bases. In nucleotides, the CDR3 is TGTGCCAGCAGCACGACTAGCGGGAATACCGGGGAGCTGTTTTTT. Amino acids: CASSTTSGNTGELFF.